This record looks at one TCR beta chain sequence and its context. The target antigen is unknown. This record belongs to a study of early stage breast cancer tumors. Whole-study findings and limits: Enriched TCRB sequences shared across patients were mostly commonly generated sequences.

Sequenced by immunoSEQ multiplex PCR; TCRdb stores in-frame clones only, minus some. The sample carries under 20,000 clones, around 88% recorded once. CDR3 length: 15 amino acids. CDR1 and CDR2 (germline): SGHRS, YFSETQ. V trimming: 3 bases; J trimming: 0 bases; junction bases outside the gene matches: 3. What was sequenced was blood. The rearrangement links TRBV5-1 to TRBJ2-3, with 8 bases lining up with TRBD2. The TCR comes from a person aged 65 to 85 with breast cancer. CDR3 nucleotide sequence: TGCGCCAGCAGCTCGAGCGGGGGAAGCACAGATACGCAGTATTTT. Translated, it gives CASSSSGGSTDTQYF.